This TCR beta chain emerged from a study of blood T cell repertoires in COVID-19. Looked up from germline, CDR1 is SGHRS and CDR2 is YFSETQ. The V segment lost 2 bases and the J segment 5 bases; nucleotides outside the gene matches: 3. The CDR3 is 14 amino acids. Remarks on this clone: Other DNA sequences in this specimen translate into the identical CDR3.

As handled by the study authors: By means of reference gene primer amplification, nucleated cell counts were estimated. Clones were read by immunoSEQ multiplex PCR, and TCRdb kept only the in-frame ones, dropping some. That table furnishes V, J and clone size, whereas the DNA furnished D and trimming. The top ten hold around 10% of the sample, which has around 280,000 clones, nearly 90% seen once. What was sequenced was peripheral blood. The origin of this receptor is a woman younger than 45 with COVID-19, enrolled during active disease. The V call is TRBV5-1, the J call TRBJ2-5; 10 bases fit TRBD1. DNA of the CDR3: TGCGCCAGCAGCTTAGGGACAGGGGAGGAGACCCAGTACTTC. It yields the protein CASSLGTGEETQYF.